Listed below are T cell receptor beta chains from one sample, sequenced in a study of molecular identifiers for immune sequencing clone quantification. Via MiXCR, TCRdb re-called the PCR reads, giving one row per CDR3 protein. The profile shows around 480,000 distinct CDR3 sequences, 20% to 25% of them singletons. The sequencing input was naive CD8+ T cells from blood, with Jurkat cell RNA spiked in. These receptors were obtained from a human donor in good health. Some libraries in this study had Jurkat cell RNA spiked in. The CDR3 runs from the conserved cysteine through the conserved F or W. Fields, in order: clone size, V gene, D gene, CDR3 protein. D genes are given only for firm matches. The size of a clone is reported for some rows only, either as once, few or many, or as a class for expanded clones.

clone_size: -
v_call: TRBV20-1
d_call: TRBD2
cdr3_aa: CSLAGEGNTGELFF

clone_size: many
v_call: TRBV27
d_call: -
cdr3_aa: CASSLSAGRTYEQYF

clone_size: many
v_call: TRBV12-3/TRBV12-4
d_call: -
cdr3_aa: CASSSDIHQPQHF

clone_size: -
v_call: TRBV12-3/TRBV12-4
d_call: -
cdr3_aa: CASSLAGGVGQPQHF

clone_size: -
v_call: TRBV28
d_call: -
cdr3_aa: CASSPRGGVMNTEAFF

clone_size: many
v_call: TRBV12-5
d_call: -
cdr3_aa: CASGESGQQYSNQPQHF

clone_size: -
v_call: TRBV7-9
d_call: -
cdr3_aa: CASSLALRSYEQYF

clone_size: -
v_call: TRBV20-1
d_call: TRBD1
cdr3_aa: CSARGGDRGLDSTDTQYF

clone_size: many
v_call: TRBV30
d_call: -
cdr3_aa: CAWTPPGISGANVLTF

clone_size: -
v_call: TRBV28
d_call: -
cdr3_aa: CASSLQSLTYNEQFF

clone_size: once
v_call: TRBV2
d_call: TRBD1
cdr3_aa: CASTDRVRPQHF

clone_size: few
v_call: TRBV7-9
d_call: TRBD1
cdr3_aa: CASSPGGQGPPWSYGYTF

clone_size: once
v_call: TRBV7-6
d_call: -
cdr3_aa: CASSFGAGWGSEQYF

clone_size: many
v_call: TRBV5-1
d_call: -
cdr3_aa: CASSSTGFDNYGYTF

clone_size: -
v_call: TRBV30
d_call: -
cdr3_aa: CAWRGRREETQYF

clone_size: many
v_call: TRBV7-9
d_call: TRBD1
cdr3_aa: CASSSRDSRTDTQYF

clone_size: many
v_call: TRBV12-3/TRBV12-4
d_call: TRBD1
cdr3_aa: CASSPIPTGVNTEAFF

clone_size: few
v_call: TRBV6-2/TRBV6-3
d_call: -
cdr3_aa: CASRGQSNQPQHF

clone_size: many
v_call: TRBV4-1
d_call: -
cdr3_aa: CASSQVTVNTEAFF

clone_size: many
v_call: TRBV4-1
d_call: TRBD1
cdr3_aa: CASSPQGQGYEQYF

clone_size: -
v_call: TRBV10-3
d_call: -
cdr3_aa: CAISGGGSYEQYF

clone_size: few
v_call: TRBV12-3/TRBV12-4
d_call: -
cdr3_aa: CASSFRVSNYGYTF

clone_size: few
v_call: TRBV4-3
d_call: -
cdr3_aa: CASSQDRGTNEQFF

clone_size: -
v_call: TRBV11-2
d_call: -
cdr3_aa: CASSPQPWNEAFF

clone_size: -
v_call: TRBV6-5
d_call: -
cdr3_aa: CASTSGRGSNQPQHF

clone_size: many
v_call: TRBV6-5
d_call: -
cdr3_aa: CASSYGWENYEQYF

clone_size: few
v_call: TRBV6-5
d_call: TRBD2
cdr3_aa: CASSYSRVSGDTDTQYF

clone_size: -
v_call: TRBV21-1
d_call: -
cdr3_aa: CASTPGGREGRSPLHF

clone_size: -
v_call: TRBV5-8
d_call: TRBD2
cdr3_aa: CASSYRTSGSGTDTQYF

clone_size: many
v_call: TRBV20-1
d_call: -
cdr3_aa: CSARTSGLTNTEAFF

clone_size: many
v_call: TRBV29-1
d_call: -
cdr3_aa: CSVRDTYEQYF

clone_size: many
v_call: TRBV2
d_call: -
cdr3_aa: CASSPQAGNTEAFF

clone_size: few
v_call: TRBV28
d_call: -
cdr3_aa: CASSSRLAIYEQYF

clone_size: many
v_call: TRBV7-9
d_call: -
cdr3_aa: CASSDSSVNEQFF

clone_size: few
v_call: TRBV9
d_call: -
cdr3_aa: CASSVAMTPNDEQYF

clone_size: few
v_call: TRBV9
d_call: -
cdr3_aa: CASRKPIEGGMNTEAFF

clone_size: many
v_call: TRBV29-1
d_call: -
cdr3_aa: CSVEEGGPEAFF

clone_size: -
v_call: TRBV16
d_call: TRBD1
cdr3_aa: CASSQSGQGLSEQYF

clone_size: -
v_call: TRBV7-6
d_call: -
cdr3_aa: CASSLEATPRPNEQFF

clone_size: -
v_call: TRBV4-1
d_call: TRBD1
cdr3_aa: CTSSPPGTGAYEQYF

clone_size: few
v_call: TRBV6-2/TRBV6-3
d_call: TRBD1
cdr3_aa: CASSSHQGQGINAEAFF

clone_size: many
v_call: TRBV9
d_call: -
cdr3_aa: CASSVGGPLYEQYF